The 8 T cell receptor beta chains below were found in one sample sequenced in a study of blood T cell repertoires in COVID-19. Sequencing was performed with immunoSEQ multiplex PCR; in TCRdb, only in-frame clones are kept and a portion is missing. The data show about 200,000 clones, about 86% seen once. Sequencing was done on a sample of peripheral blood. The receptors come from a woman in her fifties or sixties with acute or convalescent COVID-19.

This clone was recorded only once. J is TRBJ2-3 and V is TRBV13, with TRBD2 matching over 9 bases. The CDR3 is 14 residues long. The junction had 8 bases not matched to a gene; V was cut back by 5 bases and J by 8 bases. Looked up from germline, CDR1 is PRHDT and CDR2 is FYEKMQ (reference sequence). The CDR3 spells CASSLLAGSSTQYF. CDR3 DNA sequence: TGTGCCAGCAGCCTTCTAGCGGGATCTTCTACGCAGTATTTT.

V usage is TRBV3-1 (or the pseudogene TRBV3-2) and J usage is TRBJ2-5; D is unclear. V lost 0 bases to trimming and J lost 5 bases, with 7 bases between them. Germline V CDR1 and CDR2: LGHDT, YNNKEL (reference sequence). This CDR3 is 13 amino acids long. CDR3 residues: CASSQDLSETQYF. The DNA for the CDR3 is TGTGCCAGCAGCCAAGATCTAAGCGAGACCCAGTACTTC.

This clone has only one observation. CDR3 nucleotide sequence: TGTGCCAGCAGTCCTTCTGCAGGGGCCAAAAACATTCAGTACTTC. This codes for CASSPSAGAKNIQYF. This chain links TRBV27 with TRBJ2-4; perhaps TRBD1 as D (5 bases). Trimming removed 5 bases from V and 1 base from J, with 12 bases in between. The CDR3 contains 15 residues. Germline V gene data show CDR1 as MNHEY and CDR2 as SMNVEV (reference sequence).

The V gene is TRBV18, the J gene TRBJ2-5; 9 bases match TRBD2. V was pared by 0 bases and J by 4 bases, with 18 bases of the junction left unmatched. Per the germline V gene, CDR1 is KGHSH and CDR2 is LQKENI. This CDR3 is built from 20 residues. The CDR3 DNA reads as TGTGCCAGCTCACCACCGTGGGCTAGCGGGAAGGGATCGAACGGAGAGACCCAGTACTTC. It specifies CASSPPWASGKGSNGETQYF.

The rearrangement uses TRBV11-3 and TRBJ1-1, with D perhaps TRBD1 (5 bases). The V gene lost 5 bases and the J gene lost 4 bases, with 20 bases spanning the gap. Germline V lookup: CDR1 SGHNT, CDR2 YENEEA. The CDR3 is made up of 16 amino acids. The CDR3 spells CASSQAGRVGSTEAFF. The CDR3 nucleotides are TGTGCCAGCAGCCAAGCGGGCAGGGTAGGAAGCACTGAAGCTTTCTTT.

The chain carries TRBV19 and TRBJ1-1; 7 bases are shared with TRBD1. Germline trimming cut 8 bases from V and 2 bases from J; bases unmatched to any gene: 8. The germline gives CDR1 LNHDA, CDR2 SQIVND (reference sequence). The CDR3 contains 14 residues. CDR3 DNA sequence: TGTGCCAGTGTGCGGGACAGAGTAAACACTGAAGCTTTCTTT. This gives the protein CASVRDRVNTEAFF. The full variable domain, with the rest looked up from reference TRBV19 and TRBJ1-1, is DGGITQSPKYLFRKEGQNVTLSCEQNLNHDAMYWYRQDPGQGLRLIYYSQIVNDFQKGDIAEGYSVSREKKESFPLTVTSAQKNPTAFYLCASVRDRVNTEAFFGQGTRLTVV.

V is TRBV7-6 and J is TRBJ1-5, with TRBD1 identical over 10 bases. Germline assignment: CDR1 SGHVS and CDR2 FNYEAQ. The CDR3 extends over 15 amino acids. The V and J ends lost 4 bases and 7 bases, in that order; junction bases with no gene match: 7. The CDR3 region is CASSWGGTGDQPQHF. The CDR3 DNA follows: TGTGCCAGCAGCTGGGGGGGGACAGGGGACCAGCCCCAGCATTTT.

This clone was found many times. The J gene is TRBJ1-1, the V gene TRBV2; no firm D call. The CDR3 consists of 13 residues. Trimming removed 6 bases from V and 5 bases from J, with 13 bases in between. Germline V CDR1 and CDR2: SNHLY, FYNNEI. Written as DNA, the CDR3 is TGTGCCAGCAGCAAGGAGGGTAGAACTGAAGCTTTCTTT. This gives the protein CASSKEGRTEAFF.